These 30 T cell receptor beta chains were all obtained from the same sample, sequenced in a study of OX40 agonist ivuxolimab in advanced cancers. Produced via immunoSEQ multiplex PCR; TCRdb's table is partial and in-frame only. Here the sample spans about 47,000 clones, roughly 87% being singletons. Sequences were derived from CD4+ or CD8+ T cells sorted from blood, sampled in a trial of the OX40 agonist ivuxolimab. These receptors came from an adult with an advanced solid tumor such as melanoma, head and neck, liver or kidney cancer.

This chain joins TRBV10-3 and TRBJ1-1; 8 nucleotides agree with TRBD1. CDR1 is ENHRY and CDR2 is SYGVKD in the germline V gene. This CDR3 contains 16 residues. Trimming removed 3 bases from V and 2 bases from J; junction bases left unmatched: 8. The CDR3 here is CAISDTPQGANTEAFF. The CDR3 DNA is TGTGCCATCAGTGATACTCCCCAGGGGGCTAACACTGAAGCTTTCTTT.

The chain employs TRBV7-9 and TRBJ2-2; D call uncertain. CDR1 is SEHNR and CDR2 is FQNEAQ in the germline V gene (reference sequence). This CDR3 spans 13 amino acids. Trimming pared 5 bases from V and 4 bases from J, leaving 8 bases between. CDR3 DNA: TGTGCCAGCAGCGAGTCCTCCACCGGGGAGCTGTTTTTT. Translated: CASSESSTGELFF.

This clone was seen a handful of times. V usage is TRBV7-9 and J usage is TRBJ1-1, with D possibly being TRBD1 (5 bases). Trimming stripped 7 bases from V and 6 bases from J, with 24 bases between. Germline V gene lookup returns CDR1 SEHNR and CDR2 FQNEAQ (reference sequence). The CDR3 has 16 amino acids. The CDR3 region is CASTPPRGREDSEAFF. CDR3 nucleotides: TGTGCCAGCACCCCTCCCCGCGGCAGGGAGGATTCTGAAGCTTTCTTT.

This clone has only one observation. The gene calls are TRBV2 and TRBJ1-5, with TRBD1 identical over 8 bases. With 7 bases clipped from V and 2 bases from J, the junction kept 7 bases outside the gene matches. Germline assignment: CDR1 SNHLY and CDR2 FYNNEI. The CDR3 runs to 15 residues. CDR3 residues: CASTMGQVRNQPQHF. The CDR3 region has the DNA TGTGCCAGCACCATGGGACAGGTTCGCAATCAGCCCCAGCATTTT. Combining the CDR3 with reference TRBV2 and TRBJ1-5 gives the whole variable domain EPEVTQTPSHQVTQMGQEVILRCVPISNHLYFYWYRQILGQKVEFLVSFYNNEISEKSEIFDDQFSVERPDGSNFTLKIRSTKLEDSAMYFCASTMGQVRNQPQHFGDGTRLSIL.

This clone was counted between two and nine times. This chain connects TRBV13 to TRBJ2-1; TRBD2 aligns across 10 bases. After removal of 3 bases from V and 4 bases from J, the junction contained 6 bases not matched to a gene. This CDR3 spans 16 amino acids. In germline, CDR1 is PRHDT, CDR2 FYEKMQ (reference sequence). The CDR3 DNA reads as TGTGCCAGCAGCTTGGTGCGGACTAGCGGATACAATGAGCAGTTCTTC. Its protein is CASSLVRTSGYNEQFF.

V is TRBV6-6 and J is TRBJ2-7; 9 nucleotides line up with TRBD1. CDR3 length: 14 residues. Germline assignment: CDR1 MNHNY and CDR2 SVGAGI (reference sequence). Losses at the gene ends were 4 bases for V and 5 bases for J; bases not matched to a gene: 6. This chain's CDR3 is CASSSGTGSHEQYF. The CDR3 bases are TGTGCCAGCAGTTCCGGGACAGGGAGCCACGAGCAGTACTTC.

CDR3 amino acids: CASSLNRARDQPQHF. The CDR3 region has the DNA TGTGCCAGCAGTCTCAACAGGGCGAGGGATCAGCCCCAGCATTTT. V usage is TRBV6-6 and J usage is TRBJ1-5; tentative D call: TRBD1 (6 bases). This CDR3 comprises 15 residues. The V gene's germline CDR1 is MNHNY and CDR2 SVGAGI (reference sequence). Trimming left V 5 bases short and J 5 bases short, with 16 bases between.

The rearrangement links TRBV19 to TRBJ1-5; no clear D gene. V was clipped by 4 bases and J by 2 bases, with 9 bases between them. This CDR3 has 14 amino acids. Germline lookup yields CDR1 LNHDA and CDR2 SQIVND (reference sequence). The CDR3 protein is CASSSVGGNQPQHF. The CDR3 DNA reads TGTGCCAGTAGTAGTGTAGGAGGCAATCAGCCCCAGCATTTT. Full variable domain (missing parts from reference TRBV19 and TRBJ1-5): DGGITQSPKYLFRKEGQNVTLSCEQNLNHDAMYWYRQDPGQGLRLIYYSQIVNDFQKGDIAEGYSVSREKKESFPLTVTSAQKNPTAFYLCASSSVGGNQPQHFGDGTRLSIL.

CDR3 sequence: CASSLVPPPGTYEQYF. For the CDR3, the DNA is TGTGCCAGCAGTTTAGTTCCCCCCCCAGGCACCTACGAGCAGTACTTC. The rearrangement uses TRBV28 and TRBJ2-7; the D is unclear. The CDR3 has 16 amino acids. Trimming stripped 2 bases from V and 2 bases from J, with 16 bases between. Germline CDR1 is MDHEN and CDR2 is SYDVKM.

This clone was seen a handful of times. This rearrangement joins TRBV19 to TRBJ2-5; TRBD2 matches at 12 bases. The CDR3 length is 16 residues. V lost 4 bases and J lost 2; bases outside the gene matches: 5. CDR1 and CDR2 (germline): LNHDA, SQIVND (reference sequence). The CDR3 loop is CASSRRTSGEQETQYF. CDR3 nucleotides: TGTGCCAGTAGTAGGAGGACTAGCGGGGAGCAAGAGACCCAGTACTTC.

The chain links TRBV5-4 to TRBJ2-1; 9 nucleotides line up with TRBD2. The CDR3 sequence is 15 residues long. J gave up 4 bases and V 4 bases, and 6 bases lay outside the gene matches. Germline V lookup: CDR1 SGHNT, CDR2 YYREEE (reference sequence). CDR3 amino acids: CASSQSGRPYNEQFF. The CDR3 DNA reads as TGTGCCAGCAGCCAAAGCGGGAGGCCATACAATGAGCAGTTCTTC.

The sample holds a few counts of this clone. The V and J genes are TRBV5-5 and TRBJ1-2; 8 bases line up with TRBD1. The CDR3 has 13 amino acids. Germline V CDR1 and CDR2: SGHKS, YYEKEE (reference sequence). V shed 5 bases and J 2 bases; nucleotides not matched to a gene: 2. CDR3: CASSWDRNYGYTF. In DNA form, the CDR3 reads TGTGCCAGCAGTTGGGACAGGAACTATGGCTACACCTTC.

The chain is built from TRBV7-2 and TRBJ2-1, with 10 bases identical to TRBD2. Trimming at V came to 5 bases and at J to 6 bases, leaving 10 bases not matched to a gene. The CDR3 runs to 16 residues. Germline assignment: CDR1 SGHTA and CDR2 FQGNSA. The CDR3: CASSTVAGGRSNEQFF. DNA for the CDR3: TGTGCCAGCAGCACCGTAGCGGGAGGCCGCTCCAATGAGCAGTTCTTC.

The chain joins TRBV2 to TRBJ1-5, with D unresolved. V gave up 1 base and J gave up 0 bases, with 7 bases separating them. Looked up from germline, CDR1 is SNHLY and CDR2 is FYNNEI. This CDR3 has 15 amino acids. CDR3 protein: CASSEDELSNQPQHF. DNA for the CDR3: TGTGCCAGCAGTGAAGACGAGCTTAGCAATCAGCCCCAGCATTTT.

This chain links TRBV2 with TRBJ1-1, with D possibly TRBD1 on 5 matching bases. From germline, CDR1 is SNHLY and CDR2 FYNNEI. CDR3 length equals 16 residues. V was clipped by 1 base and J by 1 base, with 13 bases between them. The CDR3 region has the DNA TGTGCCAGCAGTGAAGTTGTGGGACCCCAGAACACTGAAGCTTTCTTT. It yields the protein CASSEVVGPQNTEAFF.

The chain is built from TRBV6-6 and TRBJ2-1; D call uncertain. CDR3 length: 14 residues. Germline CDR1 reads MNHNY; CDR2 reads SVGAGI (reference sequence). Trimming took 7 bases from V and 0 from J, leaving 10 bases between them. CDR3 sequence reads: CASMQESSYNEQFF. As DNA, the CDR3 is TGTGCCAGCATGCAGGAAAGCTCCTACAATGAGCAGTTCTTC.

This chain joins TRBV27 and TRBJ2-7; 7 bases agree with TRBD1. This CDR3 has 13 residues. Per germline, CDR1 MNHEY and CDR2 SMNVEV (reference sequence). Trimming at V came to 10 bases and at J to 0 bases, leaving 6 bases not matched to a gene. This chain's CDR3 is CATRDSSSYEQYF. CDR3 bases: TGTGCCACCAGGGACAGCAGCTCCTACGAGCAGTACTTC.

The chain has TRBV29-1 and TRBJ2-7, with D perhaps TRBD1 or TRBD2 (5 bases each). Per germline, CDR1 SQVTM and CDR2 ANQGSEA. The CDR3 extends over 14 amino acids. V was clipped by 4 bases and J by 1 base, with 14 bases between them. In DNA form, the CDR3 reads TGCAGCGTTGGAGGGGACGTTTTATCCTACGAGCAGTACTTC. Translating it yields CSVGGDVLSYEQYF.

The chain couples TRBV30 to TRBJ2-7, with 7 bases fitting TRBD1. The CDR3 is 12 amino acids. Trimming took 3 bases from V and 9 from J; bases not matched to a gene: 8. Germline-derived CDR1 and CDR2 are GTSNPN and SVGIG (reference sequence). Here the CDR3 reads CAWSRQGPGQYF. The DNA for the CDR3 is TGTGCCTGGAGCAGACAGGGCCCCGGGCAGTACTTC.

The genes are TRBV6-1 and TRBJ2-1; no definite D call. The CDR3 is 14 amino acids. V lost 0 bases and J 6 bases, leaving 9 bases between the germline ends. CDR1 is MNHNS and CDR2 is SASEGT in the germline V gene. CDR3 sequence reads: CASSEAWVSNEQFF. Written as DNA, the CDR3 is TGTGCCAGCAGTGAAGCGTGGGTGAGCAATGAGCAGTTCTTC.

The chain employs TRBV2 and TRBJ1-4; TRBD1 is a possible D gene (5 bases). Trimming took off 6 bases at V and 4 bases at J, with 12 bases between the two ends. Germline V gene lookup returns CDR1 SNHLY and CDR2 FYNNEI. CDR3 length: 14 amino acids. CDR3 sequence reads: CASRRRGINEKLFF. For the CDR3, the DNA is TGTGCCAGCAGGAGGAGGGGAATTAATGAAAAACTGTTTTTT.

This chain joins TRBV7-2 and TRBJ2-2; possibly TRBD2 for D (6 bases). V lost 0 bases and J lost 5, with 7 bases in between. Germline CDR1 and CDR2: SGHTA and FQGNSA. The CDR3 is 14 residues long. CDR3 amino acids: CASSLAGGTGELFF. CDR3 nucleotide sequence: TGTGCCAGCAGCTTAGCGGGAGGAACCGGGGAGCTGTTTTTT.

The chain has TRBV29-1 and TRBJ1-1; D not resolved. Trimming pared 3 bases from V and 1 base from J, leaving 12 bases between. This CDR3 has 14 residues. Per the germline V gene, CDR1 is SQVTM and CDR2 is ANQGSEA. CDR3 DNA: TGCAGCGTTGAGCCCGACGGTCGGAACACTGAAGCTTTCTTT. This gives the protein CSVEPDGRNTEAFF.

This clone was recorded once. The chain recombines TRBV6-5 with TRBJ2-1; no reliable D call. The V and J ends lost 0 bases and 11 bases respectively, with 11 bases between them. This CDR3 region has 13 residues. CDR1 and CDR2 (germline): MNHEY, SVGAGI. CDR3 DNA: TGTGCCAGCAGTTACTCTGACCCCCCCCAGCAGTTCTTC. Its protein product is CASSYSDPPQQFF.

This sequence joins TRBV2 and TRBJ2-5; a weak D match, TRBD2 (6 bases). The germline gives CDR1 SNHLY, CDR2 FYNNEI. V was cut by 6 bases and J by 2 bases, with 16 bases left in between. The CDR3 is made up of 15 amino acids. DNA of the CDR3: TGTGCCAGCAGGGGACTGAGGGAAAATCAAGAGACCCAGTACTTC. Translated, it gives CASRGLRENQETQYF. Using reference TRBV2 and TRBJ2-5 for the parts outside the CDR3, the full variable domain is EPEVTQTPSHQVTQMGQEVILRCVPISNHLYFYWYRQILGQKVEFLVSFYNNEISEKSEIFDDQFSVERPDGSNFTLKIRSTKLEDSAMYFCASRGLRENQETQYFGPGTRLLVL.

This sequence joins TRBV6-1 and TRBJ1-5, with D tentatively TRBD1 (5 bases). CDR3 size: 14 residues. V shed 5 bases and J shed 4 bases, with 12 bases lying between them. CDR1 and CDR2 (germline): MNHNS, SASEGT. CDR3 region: CASSRRQPNQPQHF. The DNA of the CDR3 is TGTGCCAGCAGTCGCCGACAGCCGAATCAGCCCCAGCATTTT.

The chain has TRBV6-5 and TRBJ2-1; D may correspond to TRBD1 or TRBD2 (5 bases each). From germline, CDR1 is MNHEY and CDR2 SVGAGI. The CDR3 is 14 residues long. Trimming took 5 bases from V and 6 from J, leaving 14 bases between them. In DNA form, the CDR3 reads TGTGCCAGCAGTACACAAACTGGGGGCAATGAGCAGTTCTTC. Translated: CASSTQTGGNEQFF.

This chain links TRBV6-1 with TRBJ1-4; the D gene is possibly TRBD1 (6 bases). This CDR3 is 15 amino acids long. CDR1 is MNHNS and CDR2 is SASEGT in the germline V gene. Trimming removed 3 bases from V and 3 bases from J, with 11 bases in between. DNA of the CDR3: TGTGCCAGCAGTGATTGGGGGGCATCTAATGAAAAACTGTTTTTT. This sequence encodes CASSDWGASNEKLFF.

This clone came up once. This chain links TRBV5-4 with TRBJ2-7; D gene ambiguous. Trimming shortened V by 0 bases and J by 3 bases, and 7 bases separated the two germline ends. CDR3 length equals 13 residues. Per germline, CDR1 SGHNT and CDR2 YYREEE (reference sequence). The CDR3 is CASSLEWGYEQYF. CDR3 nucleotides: TGTGCCAGCAGCTTGGAGTGGGGCTACGAGCAGTACTTC.

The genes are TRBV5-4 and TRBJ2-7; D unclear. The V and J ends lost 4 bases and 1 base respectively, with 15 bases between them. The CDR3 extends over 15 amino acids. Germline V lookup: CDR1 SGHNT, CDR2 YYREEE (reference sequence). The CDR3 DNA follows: TGTGCCAGCAGCCCGTCCTTCGGCAGGTCCTACGAGCAGTACTTC. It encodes CASSPSFGRSYEQYF.